Detailed here is one T cell receptor (beta chain). CDR1 is SGDLS and CDR2 is YYNGEE in the germline V gene. V dropped 1 base and J dropped 9; count of bases not matched to a gene: 8. The CDR3 contains 15 residues. Patients at the Seattle site were enrolled during active infection and followed longitudinally. These data originate in a study of blood T cell repertoires in COVID-19. Clones were sequenced by immunoSEQ multiplex PCR, and TCRdb holds only the in-frame ones, with some missing. The sample includes about 330,000 clones, around 90% of them seen just once. The chain recombines TRBV9 with TRBJ2-1; 9 bases map to TRBD2. Source material: peripheral blood. The sequence was collected from a man aged 25 to 40 with COVID-19, enrolled during active disease. Written as DNA, the CDR3 is TGTGCCAGCAGCGTACTCGATAGCGGGAGCACTGAGCAGTTCTTC. It specifies CASSVLDSGSTEQFF.